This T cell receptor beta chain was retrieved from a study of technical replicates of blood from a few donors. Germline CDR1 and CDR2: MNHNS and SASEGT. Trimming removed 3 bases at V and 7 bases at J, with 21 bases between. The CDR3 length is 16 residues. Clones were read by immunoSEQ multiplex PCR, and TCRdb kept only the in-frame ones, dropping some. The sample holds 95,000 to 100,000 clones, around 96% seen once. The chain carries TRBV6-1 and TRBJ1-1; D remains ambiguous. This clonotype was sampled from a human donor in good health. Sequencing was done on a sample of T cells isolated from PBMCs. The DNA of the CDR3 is TGTGCCAGCAGTGATGGGGTTCGAGGGAAGGGAGTTGAAGCTTTCTTT. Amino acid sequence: CASSDGVRGKGVEAFF.